The 13 T cell receptor beta chains below were found in one sample sequenced in a study of neurological immune-mediated disorders. TCRdb ran MiXCR on the 5' RACE reads and lists one entry per CDR3 protein. The data contain tens of thousands of distinct CDR3 sequences, 12% to 15% of them singletons. The sequenced sample consisted of PBMCs. These TCRs come from a woman aged 45-65 years in good health.

This clonotype was counted a few times. CDR3 nucleotides: TGCAGTGCCCATGAGGGGGGGCCGAACACCGGGGAGCTGTTTTTT. It translates to CSAHEGGPNTGELFF. V and J are TRBV20-1 and TRBJ2-2, with D tentatively TRBD2 (7 bases). Germline V lookup: CDR1 DFQATT, CDR2 SNEGSKA (reference sequence). The CDR3 has 15 residues. The V and J ends lost 6 bases and 0 bases respectively, with 14 bases between them.

The chain carries TRBV7-2 and TRBJ1-2, with D perhaps matching TRBD1 (5 bases). V was trimmed by 2 bases and J by 5 bases, leaving 18 bases between them. The CDR3 contains 16 residues. Germline V gene data show CDR1 as SGHTA and CDR2 as FQGNSA. The chain's CDR3 is CASSLSSPGLGYGYTF. CDR3 nucleotide sequence: TGTGCCAGCAGCTTATCCTCCCCGGGGCTGGGTTATGGCTACACCTTC. Drawing the rest from reference TRBV7-2 and TRBJ1-2, the complete variable domain is GAGVSQSPSNKVTEKGKDVELRCDPISGHTALYWYRQSLGQGLEFLIYFQGNSAPDKSGLPSDRFSAERTGGSVSTLTIQRTQQEDSAVYLCASSLSSPGLGYGYTFGSGTRLTVV.

This clonotype was recorded many times. This chain connects TRBV5-1 to TRBJ2-3; no definite D call. The germline CDR1 and CDR2 sequences are SGHRS and YFSETQ. V was pared by 0 bases and J by 3 bases, with 14 bases between. There are 16 residues in the CDR3. The CDR3 is CASSLGQASATDTQYF. CDR3 coding DNA: TGCGCCAGCAGCTTGGGGCAGGCCTCTGCTACAGATACGCAGTATTTT.

In this sample, this clonotype turned up a few times. The chain recombines TRBV20-1 with TRBJ2-1, with D possibly being TRBD2 (7 bases). Trimming took 6 bases from V and 3 from J, leaving 18 bases between them. Looked up from germline, CDR1 is DFQATT and CDR2 is SNEGSKA (reference sequence). The length of the CDR3 is 15 residues. CDR3: CSAGGRGISYNEQFF. Here the CDR3 DNA reads TGCAGTGCGGGGGGGAGGGGGATTAGCTACAATGAGCAGTTCTTC.

At least ten counts were recorded for this clonotype. The V and J genes are TRBV28 and TRBJ2-2; D is perhaps TRBD1 (6 bases). V was trimmed by 6 bases and J by 7 bases, leaving 15 bases between them. The CDR3 is 14 residues long. Germline values: CDR1 MDHEN, CDR2 SYDVKM. The CDR3 spells CASRSTGFIGELFF. The CDR3 DNA follows: TGTGCCAGCAGGTCGACAGGTTTCATCGGGGAGCTGTTTTTT.

Concerning this clonotype: A much bigger clone sits one base away, suggesting this may be a read error. The chain carries TRBV20-1 and TRBJ1-1; a possible D gene is TRBD1 (5 bases). V was clipped by 2 bases and J by 3 bases, with 16 bases between them. This CDR3 is built from 15 residues. Germline lookup yields CDR1 DFQATT and CDR2 SNEGSKA (reference sequence). CDR3 region: CSARPRGDRYTEAFF. CDR3 nucleotide sequence: TGCAGTGCTAGACCTCGGGGGGACCGGTACACTGAAGCTTTCTTT.

This clonotype was seen ten or more times. The rearrangement uses TRBV3-1 and TRBJ2-7; a possible D gene is TRBD2 (6 bases). The CDR3 totals 14 residues. Germline assignment: CDR1 LGHDT and CDR2 YNNKEL (reference sequence). Trimming left V 7 bases short and J 7 bases short, with 20 bases between. CDR3 sequence reads: CASTPGLGFREQYF. CDR3 DNA: TGTGCCAGCACGCCGGGACTGGGTTTCAGGGAGCAGTACTTC.

Worth noting for this clonotype: Germline and junction disagree at one end, which may indicate a read error. The chain is built from TRBV5-1 and TRBJ2-1; D gene unclear. This CDR3 is 13 amino acids long. From germline, CDR1 is SGHRS and CDR2 YFSETQ. CDR3 in DNA: TGTGCCAGCAGCTTTGACCTGGACGGTGAGCAGTTCTTC. This codes for CASSFDLDGEQFF. Together with reference TRBV5-1 and TRBJ2-1, the CDR3 gives the full variable domain: KAGVTQTPRYLIKTRGQQVTLSCSPISGHRSVSWYQQTPGQGLQFLFEYFSETQRNKGNFPGRFSGRQFSNSRSEMNVSTLELGDSALYLCASSFDLDGEQFFGPGTRLTVL.

This clonotype was seen ten or more times. J is TRBJ1-5 and V is TRBV3-1; tentatively, D is TRBD1 (5 bases). Germline CDR1 is LGHDT and CDR2 is YNNKEL (reference sequence). The CDR3 sequence is 17 residues long. V lost 3 bases, J lost 2 bases, and 17 bases lay in between. The CDR3 nucleotides read TGTGCCAGCAGCCAGGGGGGAGGAGGAAGGGGCAATCAGCCCCAGCATTTT. Translated: CASSQGGGGRGNQPQHF.

This clonotype was seen many times. The chain links TRBV29-1 to TRBJ2-3; possibly TRBD1 for D (5 bases). Trimming shortened V by 3 bases and J by 2 bases, and 15 bases separated the two germline ends. This CDR3 is 15 amino acids long. The germline CDR1 and CDR2 sequences are SQVTM and ANQGSEA. CDR3 amino acids: CSVDGREGVTDTQYF. In DNA form, the CDR3 reads TGCAGCGTTGACGGCAGGGAAGGGGTCACAGATACGCAGTATTTT.

Many counts were recorded for this clonotype. V and J are TRBV5-1 and TRBJ2-2; no clear D. This CDR3 is built from 16 residues. Germline V gene data show CDR1 as SGHRS and CDR2 as YFSETQ. Trimming left V 1 base short and J 1 base short, with 11 bases between. CDR3 nucleotide sequence: TGCGCCAGCAGCTTGTTGGGCCCGCTGAACACCGGGGAGCTGTTTTTT. This sequence encodes CASSLLGPLNTGELFF.

This clonotype was seen repeatedly, ten times or more. CDR3 region: CASRPYSTSGGTQETQYF. The CDR3, as DNA: TGTGCCAGCAGGCCCTACTCGACTAGCGGGGGGACGCAAGAGACCCAGTACTTC. The genes are TRBV28 and TRBJ2-5; 13 bases match TRBD2. The CDR3 totals 18 residues. The germline V gene has CDR1 MDHEN and CDR2 SYDVKM. V trimming: 6 bases; J trimming: 2 bases; junction bases outside the gene matches: 12.

This clonotype was seen repeatedly, ten times or more. The genes are TRBV12-3 or TRBV12-4 and TRBJ1-5, with 8 bases fitting TRBD1. The length of the CDR3 is 17 residues. V lost 6 bases, J lost 6 bases, and 16 bases stayed unmatched. The CDR3 sequence is CASRVGQGSGLGQPQHF. CDR3 sequence (DNA): TGTGCCAGCAGGGTCGGACAGGGATCGGGTTTGGGTCAGCCCCAGCATTTT.